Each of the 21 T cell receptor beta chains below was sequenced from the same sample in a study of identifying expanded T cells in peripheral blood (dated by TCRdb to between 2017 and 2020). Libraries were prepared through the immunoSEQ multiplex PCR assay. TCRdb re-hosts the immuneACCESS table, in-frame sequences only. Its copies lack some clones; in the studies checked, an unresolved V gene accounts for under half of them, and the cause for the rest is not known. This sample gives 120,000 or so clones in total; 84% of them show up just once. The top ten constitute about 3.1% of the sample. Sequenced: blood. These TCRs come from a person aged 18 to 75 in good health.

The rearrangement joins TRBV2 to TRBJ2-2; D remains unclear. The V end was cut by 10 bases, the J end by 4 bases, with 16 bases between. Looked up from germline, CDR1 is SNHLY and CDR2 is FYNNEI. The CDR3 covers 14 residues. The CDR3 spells CAIPGPRVTGELFF. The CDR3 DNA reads TGTGCCATCCCTGGACCGCGAGTCACCGGGGAGCTGTTTTTT.

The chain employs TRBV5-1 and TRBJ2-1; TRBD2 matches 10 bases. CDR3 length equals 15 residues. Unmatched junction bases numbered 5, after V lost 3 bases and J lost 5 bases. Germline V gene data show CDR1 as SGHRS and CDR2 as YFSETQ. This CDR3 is CASSWPSGSHNEQFF. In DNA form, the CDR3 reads TGCGCCAGCAGCTGGCCTAGCGGGAGTCACAATGAGCAGTTCTTC. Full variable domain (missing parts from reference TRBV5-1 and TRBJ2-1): KAGVTQTPRYLIKTRGQQVTLSCSPISGHRSVSWYQQTPGQGLQFLFEYFSETQRNKGNFPGRFSGRQFSNSRSEMNVSTLELGDSALYLCASSWPSGSHNEQFFGPGTRLTVL.

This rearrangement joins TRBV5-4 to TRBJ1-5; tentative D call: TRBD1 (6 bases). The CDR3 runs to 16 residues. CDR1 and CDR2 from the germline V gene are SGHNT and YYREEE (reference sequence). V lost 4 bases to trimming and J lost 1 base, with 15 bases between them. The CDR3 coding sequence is TGTGCCAGCAGCCTGGACGGGGGGCCGAGCAATCAGCCCCAGCATTTT. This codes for CASSLDGGPSNQPQHF.

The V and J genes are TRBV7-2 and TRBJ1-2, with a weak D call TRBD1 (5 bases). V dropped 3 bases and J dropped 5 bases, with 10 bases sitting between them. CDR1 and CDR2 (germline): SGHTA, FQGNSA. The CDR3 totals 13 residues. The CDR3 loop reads CASSFSQEYGYTF. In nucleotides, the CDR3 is TGTGCCAGCAGCTTCTCACAGGAATATGGCTACACCTTC.

The CDR3 DNA reads as TGTGCCAGCTCACCAAACGGAGGGGGAACTAATTCACCCCTCCACTTT. Its protein is CASSPNGGGTNSPLHF. The chain carries TRBV18 and TRBJ1-6, with a possible D match to TRBD1 (6 bases). Trimming shortened V by 2 bases and J by 6 bases, and 14 bases separated the two germline ends. Germline-derived CDR1 and CDR2 are KGHSH and LQKENI. The CDR3 loop spans 16 amino acids. Based on the CDR3 plus reference TRBV18 and TRBJ1-6, the full variable domain is NAGVMQNPRHLVRRRGQEARLRCSPMKGHSHVYWYRQLPEEGLKFMVYLQKENIIDESGMPKERFSAEFPKEGPSILRIQQVVRGDSAAYFCASSPNGGGTNSPLHFGNGTRLTVT.

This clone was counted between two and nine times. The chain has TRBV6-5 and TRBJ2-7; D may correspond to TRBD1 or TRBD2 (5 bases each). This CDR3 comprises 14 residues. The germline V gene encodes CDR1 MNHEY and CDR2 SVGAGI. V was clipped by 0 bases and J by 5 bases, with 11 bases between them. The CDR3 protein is CASSYSQGAHEQYF. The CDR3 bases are TGTGCCAGCAGTTACTCCCAGGGAGCCCACGAGCAGTACTTC.

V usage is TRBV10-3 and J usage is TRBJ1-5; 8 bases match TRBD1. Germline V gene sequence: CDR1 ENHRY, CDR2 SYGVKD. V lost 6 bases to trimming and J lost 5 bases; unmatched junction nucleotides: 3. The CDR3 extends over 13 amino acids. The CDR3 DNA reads TGTGCCATCAGACAGGGGGAAGATCAGCCCCAGCATTTT. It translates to CAIRQGEDQPQHF.

CDR3 residues: CASSLGAGSYEQYF. In nucleotides, the CDR3 is TGTGCCAGCAGCTTGGGGGCCGGATCCTACGAGCAGTACTTC. The chain carries TRBV5-5 and TRBJ2-7; D not certain. Germline loops: CDR1 SGHKS, CDR2 YYEKEE (reference sequence). The V end lost 0 bases, the J end lost 1 base, and 8 bases lay between the germline ends. The length of the CDR3 is 14 residues. Filled out from reference TRBV5-5 and TRBJ2-7, the complete variable domain reads DAGVTQSPTHLIKTRGQQVTLRCSPISGHKSVSWYQQVLGQGPQFIFQYYEKEERGRGNFPDRFSARQFPNYSSELNVNALLLGDSALYLCASSLGAGSYEQYFGPGTRLTVT.

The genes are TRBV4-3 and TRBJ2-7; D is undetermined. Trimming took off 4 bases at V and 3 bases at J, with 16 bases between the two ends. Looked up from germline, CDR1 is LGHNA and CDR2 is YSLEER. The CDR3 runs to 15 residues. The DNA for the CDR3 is TGCGCCAGCAGCCCTCTCCTAGGCTCCTACTACGAGCAGTACTTC. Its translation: CASSPLLGSYYEQYF.

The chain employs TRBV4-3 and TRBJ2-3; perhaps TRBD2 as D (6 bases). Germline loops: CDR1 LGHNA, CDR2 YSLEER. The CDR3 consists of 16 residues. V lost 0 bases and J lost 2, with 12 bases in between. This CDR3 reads CASSQEMGGPTDTQYF. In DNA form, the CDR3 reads TGCGCCAGCAGCCAAGAGATGGGGGGTCCCACAGATACGCAGTATTTT.

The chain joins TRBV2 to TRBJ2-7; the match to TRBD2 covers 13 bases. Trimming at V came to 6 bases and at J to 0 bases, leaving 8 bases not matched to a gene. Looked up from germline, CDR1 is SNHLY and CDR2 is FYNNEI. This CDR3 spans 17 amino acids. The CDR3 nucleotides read TGTGCCAGCAGAGGACTAGCGGGGGCCCATAGCTCCTACGAGCAGTACTTC. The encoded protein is CASRGLAGAHSSYEQYF.

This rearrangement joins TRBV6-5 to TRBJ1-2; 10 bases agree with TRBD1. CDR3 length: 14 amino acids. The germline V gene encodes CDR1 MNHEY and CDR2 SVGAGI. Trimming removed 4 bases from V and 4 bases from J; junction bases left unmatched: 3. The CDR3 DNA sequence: TGTGCCAGCAGTTCACGGGACAGGGGCTATGGCTACACCTTC. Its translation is CASSSRDRGYGYTF.

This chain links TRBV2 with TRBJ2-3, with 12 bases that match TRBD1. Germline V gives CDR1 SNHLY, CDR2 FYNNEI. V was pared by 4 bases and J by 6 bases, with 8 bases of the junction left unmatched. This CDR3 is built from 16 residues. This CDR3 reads CASSGGTGGAWDTQYF. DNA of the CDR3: TGTGCCAGCAGTGGAGGGACAGGGGGCGCCTGGGATACGCAGTATTTT. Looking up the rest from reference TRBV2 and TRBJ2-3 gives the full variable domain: EPEVTQTPSHQVTQMGQEVILRCVPISNHLYFYWYRQILGQKVEFLVSFYNNEISEKSEIFDDQFSVERPDGSNFTLKIRSTKLEDSAMYFCASSGGTGGAWDTQYFGPGTRLTVL.

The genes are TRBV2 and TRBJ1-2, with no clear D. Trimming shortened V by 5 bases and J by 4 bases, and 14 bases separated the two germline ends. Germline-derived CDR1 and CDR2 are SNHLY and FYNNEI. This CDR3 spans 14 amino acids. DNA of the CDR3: TGTGCCAGCAGTCCCGGGAGGGAGGGCTATGGCTACACCTTC. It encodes CASSPGREGYGYTF.

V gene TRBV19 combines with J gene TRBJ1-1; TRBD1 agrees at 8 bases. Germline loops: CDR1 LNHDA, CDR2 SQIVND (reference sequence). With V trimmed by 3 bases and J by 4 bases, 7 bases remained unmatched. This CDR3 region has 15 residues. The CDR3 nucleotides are TGTGCCAGTAGTATGCAGGGGGCGCTGGCCACTGAAGCTTTCTTT. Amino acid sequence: CASSMQGALATEAFF. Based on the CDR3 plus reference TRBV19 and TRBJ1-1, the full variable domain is DGGITQSPKYLFRKEGQNVTLSCEQNLNHDAMYWYRQDPGQGLRLIYYSQIVNDFQKGDIAEGYSVSREKKESFPLTVTSAQKNPTAFYLCASSMQGALATEAFFGQGTRLTVV.

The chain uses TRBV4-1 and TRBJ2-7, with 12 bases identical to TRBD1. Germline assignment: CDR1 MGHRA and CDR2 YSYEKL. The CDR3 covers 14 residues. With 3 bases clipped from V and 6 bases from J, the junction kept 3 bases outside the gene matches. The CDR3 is CASSQGTGGAEQYF. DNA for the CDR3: TGCGCCAGCAGCCAGGGGACAGGGGGCGCCGAGCAGTACTTC.

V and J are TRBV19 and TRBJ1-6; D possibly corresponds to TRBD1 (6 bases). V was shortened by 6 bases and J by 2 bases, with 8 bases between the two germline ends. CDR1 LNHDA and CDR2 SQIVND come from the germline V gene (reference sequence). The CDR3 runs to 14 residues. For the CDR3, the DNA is TGTGCCAGTAGACAGGGAACCTATAATTCACCCCTCCACTTT. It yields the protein CASRQGTYNSPLHF.

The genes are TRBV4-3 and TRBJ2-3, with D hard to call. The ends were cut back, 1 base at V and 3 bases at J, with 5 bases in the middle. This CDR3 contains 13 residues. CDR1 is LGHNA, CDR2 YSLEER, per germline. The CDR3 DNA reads TGCGCCAGCAGCCAAGTTTTAACAGATACGCAGTATTTT. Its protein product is CASSQVLTDTQYF.

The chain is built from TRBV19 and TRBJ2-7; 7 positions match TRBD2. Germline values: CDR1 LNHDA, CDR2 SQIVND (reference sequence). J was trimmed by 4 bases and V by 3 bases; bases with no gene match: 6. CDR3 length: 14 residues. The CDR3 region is CASSMGGIGYEQYF. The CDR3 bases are TGTGCCAGTAGTATGGGGGGGATAGGATACGAGCAGTACTTC.

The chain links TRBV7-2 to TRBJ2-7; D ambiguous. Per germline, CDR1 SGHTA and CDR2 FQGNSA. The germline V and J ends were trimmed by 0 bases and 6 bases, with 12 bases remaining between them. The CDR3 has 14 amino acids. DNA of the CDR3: TGTGCCAGCAGCTTAGCGCTGGTTGGACGCGAGCAGTACTTC. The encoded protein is CASSLALVGREQYF.

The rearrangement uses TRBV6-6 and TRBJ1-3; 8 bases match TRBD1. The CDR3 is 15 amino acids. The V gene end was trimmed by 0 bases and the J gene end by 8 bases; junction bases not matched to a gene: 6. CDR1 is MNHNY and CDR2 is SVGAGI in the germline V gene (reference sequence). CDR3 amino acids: CASSYSADREDTIYF. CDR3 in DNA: TGTGCCAGCAGTTACTCTGCGGACAGGGAAGACACCATATATTTT.